These 21 T cell receptor beta chains came from one sample sequenced in a study of PD-1 blockade in mismatch repair-deficient tumors. Sequencing used immunoSEQ multiplex PCR; TCRdb keeps in-frame clones, though not all of them. Counted here are approximately 130,000 clones, around 86% occurring once; the ten biggest clones make up roughly 12%. The starting material was peripheral blood, obtained 44 weeks after starting pembrolizumab. The receptors were gathered from an adult with mismatch repair-deficient cancer.

This clone came up a few times. Here the CDR3 reads CASKDTRKGEQYF. The CDR3 DNA reads as TGTGCCAGCAAGGACACCCGAAAGGGGGAGCAGTACTTC. The genes are TRBV2 and TRBJ2-7; possible D gene TRBD1, 5 bases. With 7 bases removed from V and 7 bases from J, the gap between germline ends came to 17 bases. The CDR3 sequence is 13 residues long. CDR1 is SNHLY, CDR2 FYNNEI, per germline.

The chain combines TRBV4-1 with TRBJ2-7; 9 bases align to TRBD2. CDR3 length: 15 residues. V trimming: 2 bases; J trimming: 2 bases; junction bases outside the gene matches: 4. CDR1 is MGHRA, CDR2 YSYEKL, per germline. The DNA for the CDR3 is TGCGCCAGCAGCCAATTACTAGCGGGCGCCTACGAGCAGTACTTC. Translated, it gives CASSQLLAGAYEQYF.

V gene TRBV6-5 combines with J gene TRBJ2-5; D remains unclear. V lost 0 bases and J 1 base, leaving 6 bases between the germline ends. The CDR3 is 14 amino acids. CDR1 is MNHEY and CDR2 is SVGAGI in the germline V gene. The CDR3 here is CASSYSGSQETQYF. The CDR3 nucleotides read TGTGCCAGCAGTTACTCAGGCAGCCAAGAGACCCAGTACTTC.

The rearrangement links TRBV6-6 to TRBJ1-4; a weak D match, TRBD1 (6 bases). The V end lost 0 bases, the J end lost 8 bases, and 13 bases lay between the germline ends. The V gene's germline CDR1 is MNHNY and CDR2 SVGAGI (reference sequence). The length of the CDR3 is 15 residues. The CDR3 sequence is CASSYSWGAWEKLFF. The CDR3 coding sequence is TGTGCCAGCAGTTACTCGTGGGGGGCCTGGGAAAAACTGTTTTTT.

The chain recombines TRBV19 with TRBJ2-1; D is unclear. The CDR3 extends over 15 amino acids. Trimming took off 1 base at V and 6 bases at J, with 13 bases between the two ends. Germline assignment: CDR1 LNHDA and CDR2 SQIVND (reference sequence). The CDR3 bases are TGTGCCAGTAGTATAGCCCCTAGTAGGAGCAATGAGCAGTTCTTC. This sequence encodes CASSIAPSRSNEQFF.

This sequence joins TRBV19 and TRBJ2-5; a weak D match, TRBD2 (7 bases). The germline gives CDR1 LNHDA, CDR2 SQIVND (reference sequence). This CDR3 spans 18 amino acids. Trimming stripped 4 bases from V and 5 bases from J, with 26 bases between. CDR3 protein: CASSSPPRLGGRWETQYF. The CDR3 DNA reads as TGTGCCAGTAGTAGTCCGCCTCGGTTGGGGGGGCGGTGGGAGACCCAGTACTTC.

V and J are TRBV28 and TRBJ1-5, with 7 positions matching TRBD1. J was trimmed by 1 base and V by 6 bases; bases with no gene match: 12. The germline V gene has CDR1 MDHEN and CDR2 SYDVKM. CDR3 length: 17 residues. The CDR3 DNA is TGTGCCAGCAGGGCCTCGACAGGGTATTCGAGCAATCAGCCCCAGCATTTT. Its translation is CASRASTGYSSNQPQHF.

The J gene is TRBJ2-4, the V gene TRBV4-1; D ambiguous. Looked up from germline, CDR1 is MGHRA and CDR2 is YSYEKL. V was trimmed by 4 bases and J by 1 base, leaving 14 bases between them. This CDR3 is 16 amino acids long. Here the CDR3 reads CASSPLFGSAKNIQYF. CDR3 in DNA: TGCGCCAGCAGCCCGCTGTTTGGATCTGCCAAAAACATTCAGTACTTC.

The genes are TRBV5-4 and TRBJ1-1; D possibly corresponds to TRBD1 (5 bases). The CDR3 spans 14 residues. Germline CDR1 and CDR2: SGHNT and YYREEE (reference sequence). Deletions cut 2 bases from V and 5 bases from J, with 13 bases between. The CDR3 spells CASSLPSGGTEAFF. The CDR3 nucleotides read TGTGCCAGCAGCTTACCCAGCGGGGGAACTGAAGCTTTCTTT.

The V call is TRBV6-1, the J call TRBJ2-1; 10 nucleotides align to TRBD2. Per the germline V gene, CDR1 is MNHNS and CDR2 is SASEGT. Trimming removed 7 bases from V and 3 bases from J; junction bases left unmatched: 3. The CDR3 contains 14 residues. The CDR3 DNA sequence: TGTGCCAGCACCTTAGCGGGGGGCTACAATGAGCAGTTCTTC. Protein sequence: CASTLAGGYNEQFF.

The chain recombines TRBV7-8 with TRBJ2-1, with D possibly being TRBD2 (5 bases). CDR3 length: 13 amino acids. The germline CDR1 and CDR2 sequences are SGHVS and FQNEAQ. V was cut by 5 bases and J by 9 bases, with 14 bases left in between. In nucleotides, the CDR3 is TGTGCCAGCAGCCTAGAACTAGTGGGTGAGCAGTTCTTC. This sequence encodes CASSLELVGEQFF.

This clone was counted between two and nine times. The genes are TRBV27 and TRBJ2-7; TRBD1 matches at 8 bases. CDR3 size: 12 residues. Germline assignment: CDR1 MNHEY and CDR2 SMNVEV (reference sequence). The V segment lost 6 bases and the J segment 6 bases; nucleotides outside the gene matches: 4. The CDR3 DNA reads as TGTGCCAGCAGGTGGACAGGGCCCGAGCAGTACTTC. Amino acids: CASRWTGPEQYF.

The chain combines TRBV14 with TRBJ2-7; 10 nucleotides align to TRBD1. J gave up 7 bases and V 3 bases, and 9 bases lay outside the gene matches. This CDR3 has 15 residues. Germline V gene sequence: CDR1 SGHDN, CDR2 FVKESK. The CDR3: CASSQGGQGYGEQYF. The DNA for the CDR3 is TGTGCCAGCAGCCAGGGGGGACAGGGGTACGGAGAGCAGTACTTC. Combining the CDR3 with reference TRBV14 and TRBJ2-7 gives the whole variable domain EAGVTQFPSHSVIEKGQTVTLRCDPISGHDNLYWYRRVMGKEIKFLLHFVKESKQDESGMPNNRFLAERTGGTYSTLKVQPAELEDSGVYFCASSQGGQGYGEQYFGPGTRLTVT.

The chain uses TRBV4-1 and TRBJ1-1; perhaps TRBD1 as D (5 bases). From germline, CDR1 is MGHRA and CDR2 YSYEKL. V was cut by 0 bases and J by 11 bases, with 25 bases left in between. This CDR3 has 17 residues. The CDR3 DNA sequence: TGCGCCAGCAGCCAAGATAAGGGTAAGGTTCTCAGGGCTACGGCTTTCTTT. This sequence encodes CASSQDKGKVLRATAFF.

The rearrangement links TRBV30 to TRBJ2-1; 7 positions agree with TRBD2. The CDR3 totals 15 residues. V was pared by 8 bases and J by 6 bases, with 16 bases of the junction left unmatched. The germline V gene encodes CDR1 GTSNPN and CDR2 SVGIG (reference sequence). The CDR3 reads CAGNRRGKIANEQFF. The CDR3 region has the DNA TGTGCCGGAAACAGGCGGGGGAAAATAGCCAATGAGCAGTTCTTC.

The V gene is TRBV4-1, the J gene TRBJ1-1, with TRBD1 identical over 10 bases. CDR3 length equals 16 residues. Germline CDR1 MGHRA, CDR2 YSYEKL. V was pared by 3 bases and J by 0 bases, with 4 bases of the junction left unmatched. The CDR3 DNA sequence: TGCGCCAGCAGCCAGAGACAGGGGGCGGTGAACACTGAAGCTTTCTTT. This sequence encodes CASSQRQGAVNTEAFF.

This clone was seen a few times. Additional DNA sequences in this sample encode the identical CDR3. This sequence joins TRBV20-1 and TRBJ1-1; D gene unclear. The germline V gene encodes CDR1 DFQATT and CDR2 SNEGSKA (reference sequence). V lost 3 bases to trimming and J lost 5 bases, with 7 bases between them. The CDR3 has 11 amino acids. This chain's CDR3 is CSASLVTEAFF. CDR3 DNA: TGCAGTGCTAGTTTGGTAACTGAAGCTTTCTTT.

This clone appeared once. The chain carries TRBV11-2 and TRBJ2-2, with TRBD1 as a possible D gene (5 bases). CDR3 length: 14 amino acids. CDR1 and CDR2 from the germline V gene are SGHAT and FQNNGV. V lost 1 base and J 5 bases, leaving 8 bases between the germline ends. The CDR3 DNA follows: TGTGCCAGCAGCTTAGTAGGGGATACCGGGGAGCTGTTTTTT. Translating gives CASSLVGDTGELFF.

This clone has more than one count but fewer than ten. The J gene is TRBJ1-4, the V gene TRBV5-1; D is ambiguous. V lost 6 bases and J 2 bases, leaving 8 bases between the germline ends. The germline gives CDR1 SGHRS, CDR2 YFSETQ. This CDR3 is 13 amino acids long. CDR3: CASTRGTNEKLFF. The CDR3 DNA reads as TGCGCCAGCACCAGAGGGACTAATGAAAAACTGTTTTTT.

The chain carries TRBV5-6 and TRBJ2-7; D is perhaps TRBD1 (6 bases). The V gene's germline CDR1 is SGHDT and CDR2 YYEEEE. The CDR3 runs 13 residues. Deletions cut 3 bases from V and 4 bases from J, with 11 bases between. The CDR3 DNA reads as TGTGCCAGCAGCTACCCAGGGGCTTACGAGCAGTACTTC. Protein sequence: CASSYPGAYEQYF.

The rearrangement joins TRBV5-6 to TRBJ1-5; maybe TRBD1 (5 bases). The CDR3 extends over 14 amino acids. In germline, CDR1 is SGHDT, CDR2 YYEEEE. V was trimmed by 0 bases and J by 3 bases, leaving 7 bases between them. CDR3: CASSLGGYNQPQHF. DNA for the CDR3: TGTGCCAGCAGCTTGGGGGGGTACAATCAGCCCCAGCATTTT.